The rows below give T cell receptor beta chains drawn from one sample of a study of CD8+ T cells in alopecia areata. Profiled with immunoSEQ multiplex PCR; TCRdb holds only in-frame clones, not every one. The data show 200,000 to 250,000 clones, about 53% seen once. The sequences come from CD4+ T cells sorted from blood, collected at week 0. The origin of the receptors is a human donor with alopecia areata. Each CDR3 is given with its conserved first and last residue. The D gene is left open where the match is weak. Clone sizes are given selectively: once, few, many, or a class where the clone is expanded.

d_call j_call v_call clone_size cdr3_nt cdr3_aa
NA TRBJ2-3 TRBV6-6 NA TGTGCCACCCTAGAAGGGGTGACAGATACGCAGTATTTT CATLEGVTDTQYF
NA TRBJ2-1 TRBV19 few TGTGCCAGTAGTATAGAAGCGCATGCCTACAATGAGCAGTTCTTC CASSIEAHAYNEQFF
TRBD1 TRBJ2-1 TRBV5-4 NA TGTGCCAGCAGTTCTGACGGACAGGGAAGGAGTGAGCAGTTCTTC CASSSDGQGRSEQFF
NA TRBJ2-7 TRBV29-1 few TGCAGCGCCGTGCCGGGCCCCCGCTCCTACGAGCAGTACTTC CSAVPGPRSYEQYF
TRBD2 TRBJ2-1 TRBV15 few TGTGCCACCAGCCGAGATCGGGGGGCCTACAATGAGCAGTTCTTC CATSRDRGAYNEQFF
NA TRBJ1-1 TRBV30 NA TGTGCCGGGACACAGGGTGCGTACAGAAAGAACACTGAAGCTTTCTTT CAGTQGAYRKNTEAFF
NA TRBJ1-1 TRBV30 NA TGTGCCTGGGCCGGGACATTGAACACTGAAGCTTTCTTT CAWAGTLNTEAFF
TRBD1 TRBJ2-7 TRBV30 NA TGTGCCTCCCGACAGGGGGCCTGGGAGCAGTACTTC CASRQGAWEQYF
NA TRBJ2-6 TRBV5-1 NA TGCGCCTCAAGAGGCCTAACTGGGGCCAACGTCCTGACTTTC CASRGLTGANVLTF
TRBD1 TRBJ2-7 TRBV9 NA TGTGCCAGCAGCGCCGGACAGGGTAGACATGAGCAGTACTTC CASSAGQGRHEQYF
NA TRBJ2-7 TRBV7-6 NA TGTGCCAGCAGCCCCCGGGACGGCACCTACGAGCAGTACTTC CASSPRDGTYEQYF